Listed below are T cell receptor beta chains from one sample, sequenced in a study of siplizumab effects on memory and regulatory T cells. Repertoires were generated with immunoSEQ multiplex PCR, while TCRdb's copy carries only in-frame clones and drops some. The sample consists of some 100,000 clones, around 90% of them appearing once. Sequencing was performed on non-Treg CD4+ T cells sorted from blood. These receptors came from a human donor in good health. CDR3s include the opening cysteine and the closing phenylalanine or tryptophan. A D gene is named only where the DNA matches it firmly. Where a row states a size, it is once, few, many or the class of an expanded clone; other rows omit it.

>TRBV14|NA|TRBJ2-1|TRBD1
TGTGCCAGCAGCCAAAACCCGGGACAGGGTCCCAATGAGCAGTTCTTC
CASSQNPGQGPNEQFF
>TRBV7-9|NA|TRBJ2-4|NA
TGTGCCAGCAGTGACCACAAAAACATTCAGTACTTC
CASSDHKNIQYF
>TRBV28|NA|TRBJ2-7|NA
TGTGCCAGCAGTTTCAGGAGACAGACCTACGAGCAGTACTTC
CASSFRRQTYEQYF
>TRBV13|NA|TRBJ2-7|NA
TGTGCCAGCAGCCAATTAGGGACTCAATACACCTACGAGCAGTACTTC
CASSQLGTQYTYEQYF
>TRBV4-1|NA|TRBJ2-3|NA
TGCGCCAGCAGTCCATTAGGGGGAGGGTCGGGCACAGATACGCAGTATTTT
CASSPLGGGSGTDTQYF
>TRBV5-1|few|TRBJ2-3|NA
TGCGCCAGCAGCTTGGGCTTTCGAGGCACAGATACGCAGTATTTT
CASSLGFRGTDTQYF
>TRBV9|NA|TRBJ2-3|TRBD1
TGTGCCAGCAGCGCCAGGGACAGGGAAACAGATACGCAGTATTTT
CASSARDRETDTQYF
>TRBV29-1|NA|TRBJ2-7|NA
TGCAGCGTTGTGGTCGGCTCCTACGAGCAGTACTTC
CSVVVGSYEQYF
>TRBV10-3|NA|TRBJ2-2|NA
TGTGCCATCAGTCGCGGAGGGGAGGAGCTGTTTTTT
CAISRGGEELFF
>TRBV6-1|NA|TRBJ2-1|TRBD1
TGTGCCAGCATCATGACAGGGGTTTACAATGAGCAGTTCTTC
CASIMTGVYNEQFF
>TRBV19|once|TRBJ2-5|NA
TGTGCCAGTACCCACGTGGGGGGGACCCAGTACTTC
CASTHVGGTQYF
>TRBV27|NA|TRBJ2-6|NA
TGTGCCAGCAGTTTTTTGCAGACCAACGTCCTGACTTTC
CASSFLQTNVLTF
>TRBV30|NA|TRBJ1-1|NA
TGTGCCTGGAGGAGGTGGAACACTGAAGCTTTCTTT
CAWRRWNTEAFF
>TRBV6-1|NA|TRBJ1-5|NA
TGTGCCAGCAGTGATGGGGTTTGGCAGCCCCAGCATTTT
CASSDGVWQPQHF
>TRBV19|NA|TRBJ2-7|NA
TGTGCCAGTAGCTTGGGCCAGGGGTTGACCTACGAGCAGTACTTC
CASSLGQGLTYEQYF
>TRBV19|NA|TRBJ1-5|NA
TGTGCCAGTACCGTCTCGGGTACAAATCAGCCCCAGCATTTT
CASTVSGTNQPQHF
>TRBV7-2|once|TRBJ2-7|TRBD1
TGTGCCAGCAGCTTCACAGGGGTCGAGCAGTACTTC
CASSFTGVEQYF
>TRBV27|NA|TRBJ2-7|TRBD1
TGTGCCAGCAGAAAGGGACAGGGGGGGTTAGAGCAGTACTTC
CASRKGQGGLEQYF
>TRBV18|NA|TRBJ2-3|NA
TGTGCCAGCTCCCCTCAGAAGACAGATACGCAGTATTTT
CASSPQKTDTQYF
>TRBV7-8|NA|TRBJ1-1|NA
TGTGCCAGCAGCTTATATTGGGCCCCGGGACAGAACACTGAAGCTTTCTTT
CASSLYWAPGQNTEAFF
>TRBV18|NA|TRBJ2-5|TRBD1
TGTGCCAGCTCAGGGGACAGGGTAGGAGAGACCCAGTACTTC
CASSGDRVGETQYF
>TRBV4-3|NA|TRBJ2-1|TRBD2
TGCGCCAGCAGCCAAGTATCTAGCGGGAGAAATGAGCAGTTCTTC
CASSQVSSGRNEQFF
>TRBV5-4|once|TRBJ1-1|NA
TGTGCCAGCAGCTTGGTGGCGGCTAAAGCTTTCTTT
CASSLVAAKAFF
>TRBV5-4|NA|TRBJ2-1|NA
TGTGCCAGCAGCTTGGGCAATTATGAGCAGTTCTTC
CASSLGNYEQFF
>TRBV2|few|TRBJ1-1|NA
TGTGCCAGCAGTGATGGGGGTGGGGCTTTCTTT
CASSDGGGAFF
>TRBV7-2|NA|TRBJ1-5|NA
TGTGCCAGCAGCTTAGAGGGGGGTACCAATCAGCCCCAGCATTTT
CASSLEGGTNQPQHF
>TRBV19|NA|TRBJ2-1|TRBD2
TGTGCCAGTAGTATCACTAGCGGTTACAATGAGCAGTTCTTC
CASSITSGYNEQFF
>TRBV19|NA|TRBJ1-1|TRBD1
TGTGCCAGTAGTCGAGTCCCAGGGGGCGGTTACACTGAAGCTTTCTTT
CASSRVPGGGYTEAFF
>TRBV6-5|NA|TRBJ2-2|NA
TGTGCCAGCAGTTATGATGGACGGGGAAGCGGGGAGCTGTTTTTT
CASSYDGRGSGELFF
>TRBV6-5|NA|TRBJ2-7|NA
TGTGCCAGCAGTGCGGACCTAGTCGGCTACGAGCAGTACTTC
CASSADLVGYEQYF
>TRBV7-9|NA|TRBJ2-6|NA
TGTGCCAGCGCGGACAGTATATCTGGGGCCAACGTCCTGACTTTC
CASADSISGANVLTF
>TRBV7-2|NA|TRBJ2-7|NA
TGTGCCAGCAGCTTTAGCTCGAGACGGGGGCTCTACGAGCAGTACTTC
CASSFSSRRGLYEQYF
>TRBV19|NA|TRBJ2-7|TRBD1
TGTGCCAGTAGTACCCGGGACAGGCAAACCTACGAGCAGTACTTC
CASSTRDRQTYEQYF